What follows are 20 T cell receptor beta chains derived from one specimen sequenced in a study of T-cell memory formation after mild COVID-19. TCRdb ran MiXCR on the 5' RACE reads and lists one entry per CDR3 protein. The data show over 60,000 distinct CDR3 sequences, 16% seen once. Sequenced sample: PBMCs or a T cell subset sorted from them (not recorded which). The receptors come from an adult woman who had mild COVID-19 (a few samples of this study predate the infection). Cell type and time point are not known.

This clonotype was observed a few times. The gene calls are TRBV7-8 and TRBJ1-2, with a weak D call TRBD1 (5 bases). V was trimmed by 5 bases and J by 5 bases, leaving 15 bases between them. The CDR3 is 14 amino acids. The germline V gene has CDR1 SGHVS and CDR2 FQNEAQ. This chain's CDR3 is CASSARVGGYGYTF. The CDR3 DNA follows: TGTGCCAGCAGCGCACGGGTGGGGGGGTATGGCTACACCTTC.

This clonotype was seen repeatedly, ten times or more. The chain joins TRBV6-5 to TRBJ2-7; tentative D call: TRBD2 (5 bases). Germline V gene data show CDR1 as MNHEY and CDR2 as SVGAGI. Deletions cut 5 bases from V and 4 bases from J, with 6 bases between. The CDR3 has 11 residues. The chain's CDR3 is CASSTSYEQYF. The CDR3 coding sequence is TGTGCCAGCAGTACTAGTTACGAGCAGTACTTC.

The rearrangement joins TRBV7-9 to TRBJ2-7; no clear D gene. Germline-derived CDR1 and CDR2 are SEHNR and FQNEAQ (reference sequence). CDR3 length equals 11 residues. V lost 7 bases and J lost 5, with 9 bases in between. The CDR3 coding sequence is TGTGCCAGCACCACGACCCACGAGCAGTACTTC. It codes for CASTTTHEQYF.

This clonotype qualifies as medium-sized. This chain uses TRBV18 with TRBJ1-2, with D possibly TRBD1 on 5 matching bases. The V and J ends lost 4 bases and 3 bases respectively, with 12 bases between them. Germline values: CDR1 KGHSH, CDR2 LQKENI. There are 14 residues in the CDR3. The CDR3 is CASSHPGRDYGYTF. The CDR3 bases are TGTGCCAGCTCACACCCAGGGCGGGACTATGGCTACACCTTC.

The V and J genes are TRBV5-1 and TRBJ1-1; TRBD1 agrees at 7 bases. CDR1 and CDR2 (germline): SGHRS, YFSETQ. The CDR3 loop spans 13 amino acids. With 4 bases clipped from V and 5 bases from J, the junction kept 5 bases outside the gene matches. The chain's CDR3 is CASSPPTGTEAFF. As DNA, the CDR3 is TGCGCCAGCAGCCCCCCGACAGGGACTGAAGCTTTCTTT.

This clonotype was seen only a few times. The chain links TRBV27 to TRBJ2-7; TRBD1 aligns across 10 bases. Losses at the gene ends were 6 bases for V and 5 bases for J; bases not matched to a gene: 1. The CDR3 sequence is 12 residues long. CDR1 is MNHEY and CDR2 is SMNVEV in the germline V gene (reference sequence). CDR3 protein: CASSDRGHEQYF. CDR3 in DNA: TGTGCCAGCAGCGACAGGGGGCACGAGCAGTACTTC.

This clonotype was seen many times. In DNA form, the CDR3 reads TGCGCCAGCAGCCAATTAGGGGCTACTAACTACAATGAGCAGTTCTTC. Translated, it gives CASSQLGATNYNEQFF. The chain couples TRBV4-1 to TRBJ2-1; TRBD1 is a possible D gene (5 bases). CDR3 length: 16 amino acids. Germline V gene sequence: CDR1 MGHRA, CDR2 YSYEKL. Trimming pared 2 bases from V and 3 bases from J, leaving 14 bases between.

The table lists this clonotype with a few counts. The CDR3 nucleotides read TGTGCCAGCAGCGTGACGGACATGGACCCTTCCTACGAGCAGTACTTC. It translates to CASSVTDMDPSYEQYF. V usage is TRBV9 and J usage is TRBJ2-7, with a tentative D call TRBD1 (5 bases). The CDR3 is 16 residues long. Between the trimmed V and J ends, which lost 2 bases and 1 base, there was a span of 16 bases. Germline V CDR1 and CDR2: SGDLS, YYNGEE. Complete variable domain (other parts from reference TRBV9 and TRBJ2-7): DSGVTQTPKHLITATGQRVTLRCSPRSGDLSVYWYQQSLDQGLQFLIQYYNGEERAKGNILERFSAQQFPDLHSELNLSSLELGDSALYFCASSVTDMDPSYEQYFGPGTRLTVT.

This clonotype showed up just a few times. The chain employs TRBV12-3 or TRBV12-4 and TRBJ2-3, with D perhaps assigned TRBD1 or TRBD2 (5 bases each). V shed 6 bases and J shed 0 bases, with 19 bases lying between them. The CDR3 is 17 amino acids. The CDR3 is CASSSTTGTQSTDTQYF. For the CDR3, the DNA is TGTGCCAGCAGCTCGACTACCGGGACGCAAAGCACAGATACGCAGTATTTT.

This clonotype occurred a few times. The V and J genes are TRBV4-1 and TRBJ2-2; tentative D call: TRBD1 (6 bases). V was clipped by 4 bases and J by 4 bases, with 28 bases between them. The length of the CDR3 is 20 residues. CDR1 is MGHRA, CDR2 YSYEKL, per germline. The DNA for the CDR3 is TGCGCCAGCAGCCCCGGATTAGGGTCAGGGGTCCGACTCCTCACCGGGGAGCTGTTTTTT. Its translation is CASSPGLGSGVRLLTGELFF.

This clonotype has a handful of counts. The rearrangement links TRBV4-3 to TRBJ2-7; D ambiguous. The V end was cut by 1 base, the J end by 1 base, with 5 bases between. The CDR3 extends over 13 amino acids. Looked up from germline, CDR1 is LGHNA and CDR2 is YSLEER. CDR3 loop: CASSQGLSYEQYF. CDR3 nucleotides: TGCGCCAGCAGCCAAGGACTTTCCTACGAGCAGTACTTC.

The gene calls are TRBV7-8 and TRBJ2-1, with 10 bases lining up with TRBD2. The CDR3 runs 15 residues. Germline CDR1 reads SGHVS; CDR2 reads FQNEAQ. V shed 6 bases, J shed 7 bases, and the junction held 9 bases outside the gene matches. The DNA for the CDR3 is TGTGCCAGCAGTCTAGCGGGGGCCCTTTGGAATGAGCAGTTCTTC. Translation gives CASSLAGALWNEQFF.

V is TRBV10-3 and J is TRBJ2-1, with TRBD2 identical over 7 bases. Germline CDR1 is ENHRY and CDR2 is SYGVKD. The CDR3 contains 15 residues. Losses at the gene ends were 3 bases for V and 7 bases for J; bases not matched to a gene: 9. The CDR3 region is CAISDLGRELNEQFF. The CDR3 region has the DNA TGTGCCATCAGTGATCTTGGGCGGGAGCTTAATGAGCAGTTCTTC.

This clonotype has a handful of counts. The rearrangement joins TRBV15 to TRBJ2-2; 8 nucleotides agree with TRBD2. CDR1 is LNHNV and CDR2 is YYDKDF in the germline V gene (reference sequence). Trimming at V came to 1 base and at J to 5 bases, leaving 6 bases not matched to a gene. This CDR3 has 16 amino acids. The CDR3 region is CATSRVLAGGTGELFF. CDR3 nucleotides: TGTGCCACCAGCAGAGTTCTAGCGGGCGGTACCGGGGAGCTGTTTTTT.

The rearrangement joins TRBV10-2 to TRBJ2-7; D might be TRBD1 (6 bases). The germline V gene has CDR1 WSHSY and CDR2 SAAADI. The V gene lost 0 bases and the J gene lost 3 bases, with 12 bases spanning the gap. The CDR3 sequence is 15 residues long. The CDR3 loop is CASSESSGVIYEQYF. The CDR3 DNA follows: TGCGCCAGCAGTGAGTCGTCAGGGGTAATCTACGAGCAGTACTTC.

The rearrangement links TRBV24-1 to TRBJ2-1; D gene uncertain. From germline, CDR1 is KGHDR and CDR2 SFDVKD. This CDR3 contains 11 residues. Trimming pared 0 bases from V and 12 bases from J, leaving 5 bases between. CDR3 sequence reads: CATSDLTGQFF. In nucleotides, the CDR3 is TGTGCCACCAGTGATTTGACGGGGCAGTTCTTC.

There are a few counts of this clonotype. The chain employs TRBV9 and TRBJ2-7; D might be TRBD1 or TRBD2, each matching 5 bases. The V end was cut by 3 bases, the J end by 7 bases, with 14 bases between. Germline CDR1 SGDLS, CDR2 YYNGEE. The CDR3 length is 13 residues. Here the CDR3 DNA reads TGTGCCAGCAGCGGAGGGACGGTTGGTGAGCAGTACTTC. As protein: CASSGGTVGEQYF. The variable domain in full, completed from reference TRBV9 and TRBJ2-7, reads DSGVTQTPKHLITATGQRVTLRCSPRSGDLSVYWYQQSLDQGLQFLIQYYNGEERAKGNILERFSAQQFPDLHSELNLSSLELGDSALYFCASSGGTVGEQYFGPGTRLTVT.

The chain employs TRBV7-8 and TRBJ1-2; possibly TRBD1 for D (5 bases). The V gene lost 1 base and the J gene lost 4 bases, with 10 bases spanning the gap. The CDR3 extends over 14 amino acids. The germline gives CDR1 SGHVS, CDR2 FQNEAQ. CDR3 region: CASSLVGTSYGYTF. Here the CDR3 DNA reads TGTGCCAGCAGCTTAGTTGGGACGTCCTATGGCTACACCTTC.

The sample holds a few counts of this clonotype. The J gene is TRBJ2-1, the V gene TRBV7-8; 9 positions match TRBD2. Per the germline V gene, CDR1 is SGHVS and CDR2 is FQNEAQ. The CDR3 consists of 15 residues. Germline trimming cut 5 bases from V and 2 bases from J; bases unmatched to any gene: 4. DNA for the CDR3: TGTGCCAGCAGCGTATCTAGCGGGGCCTACAATGAGCAGTTCTTC. Its translation is CASSVSSGAYNEQFF.

The chain's CDR3 is CASSQDSTDTQYF. Here the CDR3 DNA reads TGTGCCAGCAGCCAAGATTCAACAGATACGCAGTATTTT. The chain is built from TRBV4-2 and TRBJ2-3; D uncertain. Between the trimmed V and J ends, which lost 0 bases and 3 bases, there was a span of 4 bases. Per the germline V gene, CDR1 is LGHNA and CDR2 is YNFKEQ. This CDR3 comprises 13 residues.